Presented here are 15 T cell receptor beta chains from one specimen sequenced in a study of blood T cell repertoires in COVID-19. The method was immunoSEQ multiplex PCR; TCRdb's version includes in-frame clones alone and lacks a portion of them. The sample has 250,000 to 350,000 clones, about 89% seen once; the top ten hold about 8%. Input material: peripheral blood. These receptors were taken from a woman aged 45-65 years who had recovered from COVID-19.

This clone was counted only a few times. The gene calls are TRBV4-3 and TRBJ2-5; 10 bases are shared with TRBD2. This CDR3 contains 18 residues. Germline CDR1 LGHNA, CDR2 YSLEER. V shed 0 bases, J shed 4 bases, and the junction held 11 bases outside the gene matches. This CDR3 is CASSQEYLAGGLRETQYF. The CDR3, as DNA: TGCGCCAGCAGCCAAGAATACTTAGCGGGGGGTTTAAGAGAGACCCAGTACTTC.

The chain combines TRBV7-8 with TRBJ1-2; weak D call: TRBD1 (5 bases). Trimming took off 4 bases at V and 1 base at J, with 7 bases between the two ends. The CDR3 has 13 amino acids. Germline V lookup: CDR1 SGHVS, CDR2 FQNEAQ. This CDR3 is CASSYGHNYGYTF. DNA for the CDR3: TGTGCCAGCAGCTACGGACATAACTATGGCTACACCTTC.

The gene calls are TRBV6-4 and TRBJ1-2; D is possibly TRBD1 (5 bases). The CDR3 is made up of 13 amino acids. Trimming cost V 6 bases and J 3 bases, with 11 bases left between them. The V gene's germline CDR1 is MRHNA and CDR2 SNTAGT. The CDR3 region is CASRPGTDYGYTF. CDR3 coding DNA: TGTGCCAGCAGACCCGGGACTGACTATGGCTACACCTTC.

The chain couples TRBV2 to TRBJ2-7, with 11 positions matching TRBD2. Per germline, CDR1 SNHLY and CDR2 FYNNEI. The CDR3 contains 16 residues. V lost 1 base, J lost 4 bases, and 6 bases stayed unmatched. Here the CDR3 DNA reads TGTGCCAGCAGTGAAGACGAAAGACTAGCGGGGTACGAGCAGTACTTC. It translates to CASSEDERLAGYEQYF.

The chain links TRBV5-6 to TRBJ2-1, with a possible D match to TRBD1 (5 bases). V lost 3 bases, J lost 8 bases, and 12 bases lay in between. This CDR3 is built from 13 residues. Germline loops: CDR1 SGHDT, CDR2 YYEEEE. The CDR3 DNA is TGTGCCAGCAGCTCATCAGGGTGGCATGAGCAGTTCTTC. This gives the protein CASSSSGWHEQFF.

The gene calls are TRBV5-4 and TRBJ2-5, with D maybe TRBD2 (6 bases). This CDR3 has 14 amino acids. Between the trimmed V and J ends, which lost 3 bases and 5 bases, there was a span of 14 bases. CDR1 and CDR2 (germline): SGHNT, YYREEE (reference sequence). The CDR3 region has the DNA TGTGCCAGCAGCTCCGGACTACCCGGGGAGACCCAGTACTTC. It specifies CASSSGLPGETQYF.

CDR3 in amino acids: CASSYLYGYTF. DNA for the CDR3: TGTGCCAGCAGTTACCTCTATGGCTACACCTTC. The chain has TRBV6-2 or TRBV6-3 and TRBJ1-2; D is unclear. V was trimmed by 2 bases and J by 4 bases, leaving 2 bases between them. The CDR3 sequence is 11 residues long. CDR1 and CDR2 from the germline V gene are MNHEY and SVGEGT.

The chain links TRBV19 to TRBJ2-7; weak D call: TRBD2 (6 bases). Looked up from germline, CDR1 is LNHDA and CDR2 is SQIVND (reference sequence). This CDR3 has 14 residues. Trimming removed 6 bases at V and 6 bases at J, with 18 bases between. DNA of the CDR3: TGTGCCAGTAGGGCGGGACGGGGCCGGGGCGAGCAGTACTTC. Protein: CASRAGRGRGEQYF.

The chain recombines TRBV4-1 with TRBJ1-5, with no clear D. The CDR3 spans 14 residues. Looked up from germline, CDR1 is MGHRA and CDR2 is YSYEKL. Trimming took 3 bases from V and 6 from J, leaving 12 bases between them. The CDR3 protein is CASSHGELGQPQHF. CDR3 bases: TGCGCCAGCAGCCACGGGGAATTGGGTCAGCCCCAGCATTTT.

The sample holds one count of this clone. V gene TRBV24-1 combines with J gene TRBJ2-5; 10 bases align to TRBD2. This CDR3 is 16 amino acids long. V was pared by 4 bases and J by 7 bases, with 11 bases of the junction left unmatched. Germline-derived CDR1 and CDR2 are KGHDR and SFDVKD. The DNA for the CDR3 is TGTGCCACCAGTGAGGCAGCGGGGGGGCTCGTTGGGACCCAGTACTTC. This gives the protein CATSEAAGGLVGTQYF.

The CDR3 coding sequence is TGTGCCAGCAGCCCCGACAGGACTAGCTCCTACGAGCAGTACTTC. This encodes CASSPDRTSSYEQYF. The chain joins TRBV2 to TRBJ2-7; possible D gene TRBD2, 7 bases. CDR3 length equals 15 residues. Trimming removed 6 bases at V and 0 bases at J, with 15 bases between. Germline V gene lookup returns CDR1 SNHLY and CDR2 FYNNEI. Together with reference TRBV2 and TRBJ2-7, the CDR3 gives the full variable domain: EPEVTQTPSHQVTQMGQEVILRCVPISNHLYFYWYRQILGQKVEFLVSFYNNEISEKSEIFDDQFSVERPDGSNFTLKIRSTKLEDSAMYFCASSPDRTSSYEQYFGPGTRLTVT.

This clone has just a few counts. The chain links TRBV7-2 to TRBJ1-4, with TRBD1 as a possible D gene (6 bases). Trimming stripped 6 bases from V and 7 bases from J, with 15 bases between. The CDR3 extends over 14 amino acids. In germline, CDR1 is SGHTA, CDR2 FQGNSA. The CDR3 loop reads CASRMTGGSEKLFF. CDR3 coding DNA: TGTGCCAGCAGGATGACAGGAGGAAGTGAAAAACTGTTTTTT. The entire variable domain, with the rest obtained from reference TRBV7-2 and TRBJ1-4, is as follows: GAGVSQSPSNKVTEKGKDVELRCDPISGHTALYWYRQSLGQGLEFLIYFQGNSAPDKSGLPSDRFSAERTGGSVSTLTIQRTQQEDSAVYLCASRMTGGSEKLFFGSGTQLSVL.

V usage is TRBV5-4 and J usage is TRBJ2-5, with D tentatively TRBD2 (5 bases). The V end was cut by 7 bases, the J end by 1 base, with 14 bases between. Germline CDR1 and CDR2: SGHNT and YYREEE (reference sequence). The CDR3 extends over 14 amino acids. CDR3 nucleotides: TGTGCCAGCTCCGGAGGAGGCCTCCAAGAGACCCAGTACTTC. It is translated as CASSGGGLQETQYF.

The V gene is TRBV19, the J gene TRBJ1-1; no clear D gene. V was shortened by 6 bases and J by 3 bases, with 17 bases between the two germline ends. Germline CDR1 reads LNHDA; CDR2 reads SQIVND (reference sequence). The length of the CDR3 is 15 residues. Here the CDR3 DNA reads TGTGCCAGTAGGGGTGTAATGAGGTTAGACACTGAAGCTTTCTTT. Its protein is CASRGVMRLDTEAFF.

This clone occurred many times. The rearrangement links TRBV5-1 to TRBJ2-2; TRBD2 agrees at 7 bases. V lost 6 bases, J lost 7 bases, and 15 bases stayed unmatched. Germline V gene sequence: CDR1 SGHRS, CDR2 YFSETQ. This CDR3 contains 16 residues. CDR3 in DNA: TGCGCCAGCAATACCCCTAGCGTCGGGGGGAGCGGGGAGCTGTTTTTT. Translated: CASNTPSVGGSGELFF.